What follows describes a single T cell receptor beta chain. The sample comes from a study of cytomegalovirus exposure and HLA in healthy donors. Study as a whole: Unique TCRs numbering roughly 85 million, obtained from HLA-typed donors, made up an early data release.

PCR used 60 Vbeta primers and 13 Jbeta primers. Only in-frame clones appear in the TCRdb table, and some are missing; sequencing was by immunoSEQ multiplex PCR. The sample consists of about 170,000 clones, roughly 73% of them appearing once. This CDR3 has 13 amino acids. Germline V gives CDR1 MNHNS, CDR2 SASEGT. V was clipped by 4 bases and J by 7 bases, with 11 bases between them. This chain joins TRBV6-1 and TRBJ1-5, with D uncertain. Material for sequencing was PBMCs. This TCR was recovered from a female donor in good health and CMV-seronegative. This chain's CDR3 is CASSGQRGQPQHF. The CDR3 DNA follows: TGTGCCAGCAGTGGGCAGAGAGGGCAGCCCCAGCATTTT.